Described below is a single TCR beta chain sequence and its context. Trimming at V came to 4 bases and at J to 0 bases, leaving 6 bases not matched to a gene. CDR1 is SGHKS and CDR2 is YYEKEE in the germline V gene (reference sequence). The CDR3 is made up of 16 amino acids. Some clones are missing from TCRdb's copy, which holds only in-frame ones; the method was immunoSEQ multiplex PCR. The data contain some 110,000 clones, about 82% of them singletons. This record belongs to a study of blood T cell repertoires in COVID-19. Study summary: The samples span acute and convalescent COVID-19 from the United States, Italy and Spain.

This clonotype was obtained from a human donor in a cohort sampled during active COVID-19. The genes are TRBV5-5 and TRBJ1-5, with 8 bases aligning to TRBD1. Input material: peripheral blood. CDR3: CASSGTGIYSNQPQHF. CDR3 DNA: TGTGCCAGCAGCGGGACAGGAATTTATAGCAATCAGCCCCAGCATTTT.